Listed below are T cell receptor beta chains from one sample, sequenced in a study of T cells in Graves' hyperthyroidism and ophthalmopathy. TCRdb reprocessed the multiplex PCR reads via MiXCR and lists one record per CDR3 protein. The data show under 350,000 distinct CDR3 sequences, with 21% seen just once and around half held by the top ten. The sequenced sample was blood. Receptors were obtained from a woman in her 50s with Graves' hyperthyroidism. Both conserved end residues are part of each CDR3. The D gene is left open where the match is weak. Size values are once, few and many counts, or a class for expanded clones, and some rows have none.

V	D	size	J	DNA	CDR3
TRBV18	.	.	TRBJ1-1	TGTGCCAGCGGAAAGGACAGTAACACTGAAGCTTTCTTT	CASGKDSNTEAFF
TRBV5-5	.	few	TRBJ1-2	TGTGCCAGCAGCCACGTAGCTAACTATGGCTACACCTTC	CASSHVANYGYTF
TRBV11-2	.	.	TRBJ2-7	TGTGCCAGCAGCCAAGATCCAGCCCCCTCGGAGCAGTACTTC	CASSQDPAPSEQYF
TRBV20-1	.	many	TRBJ2-7	TGCAGTGCTCCTCTAACGGGGGCCTTCGAGCAGTACTTC	CSAPLTGAFEQYF
TRBV7-9	.	few	TRBJ1-4	TGTGCCAGCAGCTTCTCGGGGGCTAATGAAAAACTGTTTTTT	CASSFSGANEKLFF
TRBV5-5	TRBD1	few	TRBJ2-1	TGTGCCAGCAGCTTGCTGGGACAGGGATTTAGCAATGAGCAGTTCTTC	CASSLLGQGFSNEQFF
TRBV28	TRBD1	.	TRBJ2-7	TGTGCCAGCAGTTCGGGACAGGGTACCCACGAGCAGTACTTC	CASSSGQGTHEQYF
TRBV6-5	.	.	TRBJ2-1	TGTGCCAGCAGTTACCAGCTTAGCTCCTACAATGAGCAGTTCTTC	CASSYQLSSYNEQFF
TRBV19	.	few	TRBJ2-1	TGTGCCAGTAGTATACCCCCTTTGGGCAGTCGCTCCTACAATGAGCAGTTCTTC	CASSIPPLGSRSYNEQFF
TRBV5-6	.	many	TRBJ1-2	TGTGCCAGCAGCTTGGATTTGAGCTATGGCTACACCTTC	CASSLDLSYGYTF
TRBV27	.	many	TRBJ2-7	TGTGCCAGCAGTTTAAACGGTCCACCCTACGAGCAGTACTTC	CASSLNGPPYEQYF
TRBV2	.	.	TRBJ2-1	TGTGCCAGCAGCCAATGGAGATCGAACTACAATGAGCAGTTCTTC	CASSQWRSNYNEQFF
TRBV3-1	.	many	TRBJ1-2	TGTGCCAGCAGCCAGCAGGGTACGTCTGGCTACACCTTC	CASSQQGTSGYTF
TRBV20-1	TRBD1	.	TRBJ2-7	TGCAGTGCTAGACTGACAGGGAGCCCCTACGAGCAGTACTTC	CSARLTGSPYEQYF
TRBV6-1	.	.	TRBJ2-7	TGTGCCAGCAGTCTCGAGAGAAAACAGGGATACGAGCAGTACTTC	CASSLERKQGYEQYF
TRBV28	.	many	TRBJ2-3	TGTGCCAGCAGCCAACGGGGGACAGGCACAGATACGCAGTATTTT	CASSQRGTGTDTQYF